These 10 T cell receptor beta chains originate from one sample sequenced in a study of response to subunit inactivated influenza vaccine (dated by TCRdb to between 2018 and 2020). Libraries were built with RT-PCR. Sequencing used an Illumina HiSeq 2500. TCRdb's own reprocessing of the public reads used fastp at Q25 and MiXCR and kept productive beta chains. Identical CDR3 proteins give one entry, which carries the most common genes and DNA. The sample table contains 450,000 to 550,000 distinct CDR3 sequences; only one count was recorded for roughly 23% of them. Approximately 2% of the sample lies in the top ten. Source: CD4+ T cells sorted from PBMCs, taken about 5 days after vaccination. The receptors here all came from a man between 45 and 60 years old who received an inactivated influenza vaccine. Donor details come from another sample of the same person, matched by shared clones.

The V call is TRBV6-6, the J call TRBJ2-5; 7 positions agree with TRBD2. Trimming removed 6 bases from V and 6 bases from J; junction bases left unmatched: 7. The CDR3 totals 13 residues. From germline, CDR1 is MNHNY and CDR2 SVGAGI (reference sequence). The CDR3 bases are TGTGCCAGCAGGCTAGCGGTGGTCCAGACCCAGTACTTC. This codes for CASRLAVVQTQYF.

The CDR3 nucleotides are TGTGCCAGCATCCAAACAGGGGGATTAACCTACGAGCAGTACTTC. This encodes CASIQTGGLTYEQYF. This chain joins TRBV11-2 and TRBJ2-7; TRBD1 aligns across 8 bases. This CDR3 is 15 amino acids long. J was trimmed by 2 bases and V by 7 bases; bases with no gene match: 10. CDR1 is SGHAT, CDR2 FQNNGV, per germline.

J is TRBJ2-4 and V is TRBV28; tentative D call: TRBD2 (6 bases). CDR1 MDHEN and CDR2 SYDVKM come from the germline V gene. The CDR3 contains 16 residues. The V end lost 3 bases, the J end lost 0 bases, and 12 bases lay between the germline ends. The CDR3 sequence: CASSFPGVLAKNIQYF. Here the CDR3 DNA reads TGTGCCAGCAGTTTCCCGGGGGTCCTAGCCAAAAACATTCAGTACTTC.

This clonotype has just a few counts. This chain links TRBV5-1 with TRBJ2-2, with 7 nucleotides matching TRBD1. From germline, CDR1 is SGHRS and CDR2 YFSETQ. CDR3 length: 15 residues. Trimming removed 3 bases from V and 3 bases from J; junction bases left unmatched: 5. CDR3: CASSSPDRDTGELFF. CDR3 sequence (DNA): TGCGCCAGCAGCTCGCCCGACAGGGACACCGGGGAGCTGTTTTTT.

This chain connects TRBV10-3 to TRBJ2-5; TRBD2 agrees at 9 bases. Trimming at V came to 2 bases and at J to 2 bases, leaving 0 bases not matched to a gene. Germline V gene data show CDR1 as ENHRY and CDR2 as SYGVKD. The length of the CDR3 is 14 residues. This CDR3 is CAISESGRQETQYF. The CDR3 coding sequence is TGTGCCATCAGTGAGAGCGGGAGGCAAGAGACCCAGTACTTC.

The chain combines TRBV10-1 with TRBJ2-2; 7 bases fit TRBD1. The CDR3 is 12 residues long. J gave up 6 bases and V 10 bases, and 5 bases lay outside the gene matches. Per germline, CDR1 WNHNN and CDR2 SYGVQD (reference sequence). CDR3 sequence reads: CATAQGAGELFF. The DNA of the CDR3 is TGCGCCACCGCCCAGGGGGCCGGGGAGCTGTTTTTT.

This clonotype has more than one count but fewer than ten. The J gene is TRBJ1-1, the V gene TRBV6-5, with D possibly TRBD1 on 6 matching bases. Trimming pared 3 bases from V and 5 bases from J, leaving 19 bases between. The CDR3 runs 16 residues. Germline CDR1 is MNHEY and CDR2 is SVGAGI. The CDR3: CASSYISWGRGTEAFF. The CDR3 nucleotides read TGTGCCAGCAGTTATATCTCCTGGGGGCGAGGGACTGAAGCTTTCTTT.

V and J are TRBV6-2 or TRBV6-3 and TRBJ1-1; unclear D gene. The CDR3 is made up of 15 amino acids. Germline CDR1 reads MNHEY; CDR2 reads SVGEGT. V was pared by 0 bases and J by 2 bases, with 10 bases between. The CDR3 DNA is TGTGCCAGCAGTTACTCGAACAGATATAACACTGAAGCTTTCTTT. The encoded protein is CASSYSNRYNTEAFF.

There are a few counts of this clonotype. The chain joins TRBV10-3 to TRBJ2-3; 12 bases are a match to TRBD2. CDR1 and CDR2 from the germline V gene are ENHRY and SYGVKD. The trim removed 6 bases at V and 4 bases at J, leaving 5 bases unmatched. The CDR3 covers 15 residues. DNA of the CDR3: TGTGCCATCAGGGAGACTAGCGGGAGTGCAGATACGCAGTATTTT. Residues: CAIRETSGSADTQYF.

J is TRBJ2-7 and V is TRBV29-1, with TRBD1 identical over 8 bases. V was clipped by 6 bases and J by 3 bases; unmatched bases: 7. This CDR3 contains 13 residues. Germline V gene sequence: CDR1 SQVTM, CDR2 ANQGSEA. The CDR3 DNA reads as TGCAGCGTGAGTTCCGGACAGGGCTACGAGCAGTACTTC. This translates into CSVSSGQGYEQYF.